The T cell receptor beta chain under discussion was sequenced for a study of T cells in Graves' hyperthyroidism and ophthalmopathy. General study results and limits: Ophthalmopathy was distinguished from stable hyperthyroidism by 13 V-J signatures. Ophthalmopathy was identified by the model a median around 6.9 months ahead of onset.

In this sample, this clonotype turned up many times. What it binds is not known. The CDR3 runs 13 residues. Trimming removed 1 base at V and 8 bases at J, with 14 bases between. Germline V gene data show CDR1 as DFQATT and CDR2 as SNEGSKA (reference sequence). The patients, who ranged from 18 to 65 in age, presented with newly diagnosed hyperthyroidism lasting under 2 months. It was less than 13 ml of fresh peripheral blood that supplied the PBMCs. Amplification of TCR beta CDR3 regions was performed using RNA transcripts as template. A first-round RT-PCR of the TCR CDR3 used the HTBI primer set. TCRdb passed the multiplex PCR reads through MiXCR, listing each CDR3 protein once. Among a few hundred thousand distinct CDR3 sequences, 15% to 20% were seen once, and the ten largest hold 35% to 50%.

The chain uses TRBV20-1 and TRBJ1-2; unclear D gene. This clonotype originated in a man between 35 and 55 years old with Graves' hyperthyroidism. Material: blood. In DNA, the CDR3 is TGCAGTGCTAGAGTGGAATGGGAGGGAGGCTACACCTTC. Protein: CSARVEWEGGYTF.